Shown below are 32 T cell receptor beta chains from a single sample sequenced in a study of T cell responses to AZD1222 COVID-19 vaccine. TCRdb keeps only in-frame clones here, not all; method: immunoSEQ multiplex PCR. The table records about 110,000 clones, approximately 90% of them present only once. Sequencing used peripheral blood, obtained 28 days after the second AZD1222 dose. These receptor sequences come from an adult who received the AZD1222 COVID-19 vaccine.

This clone was counted once. The chain carries TRBV23-1 and TRBJ1-3, with D unresolved. TRBV23-1 is an ORF; its function is uncertain. V gave up 0 bases and J gave up 0 bases, with 12 bases separating them. CDR3 length equals 17 residues. This CDR3 reads CASSQSFWDLSGNTIYF. CDR3 DNA: TGCGCCAGCAGTCAATCATTTTGGGATCTCTCTGGAAACACCATATATTTT.

This clone was seen once. V gene TRBV6-6 combines with J gene TRBJ1-5; TRBD1 is a possible D gene (6 bases). In germline, CDR1 is MNHNY, CDR2 SVGAGI (reference sequence). Trimming pared 10 bases from V and 2 bases from J, leaving 12 bases between. The CDR3 is 13 residues long. The CDR3 here is CATRQEGNQPQHF. DNA of the CDR3: TGTGCCACTAGACAGGAAGGCAATCAGCCCCAGCATTTT.

The chain uses TRBV5-5 and TRBJ1-2, with D possibly being TRBD1 (6 bases). Germline-derived CDR1 and CDR2 are SGHKS and YYEKEE (reference sequence). The CDR3 spans 17 residues. V dropped 0 bases and J dropped 0 bases, with 15 bases sitting between them. The CDR3 protein is CASSLGGGTPANYGYTF. The CDR3 DNA reads TGTGCCAGCAGCTTGGGGGGGGGCACCCCGGCTAACTATGGCTACACCTTC.

The V gene is TRBV27, the J gene TRBJ2-5; unclear D gene. Deletions cut 1 base from V and 5 bases from J, with 2 bases between. This CDR3 is built from 11 residues. Germline values: CDR1 MNHEY, CDR2 SMNVEV (reference sequence). As DNA, the CDR3 is TGTGCCAGCAGTTTATTGGAGACCCAGTACTTC. It codes for CASSLLETQYF.

The rearrangement uses TRBV11-2 and TRBJ1-1; D not certain. The length of the CDR3 is 13 residues. Germline values: CDR1 SGHAT, CDR2 FQNNGV. The germline V and J ends were trimmed by 5 bases and 13 bases, with 20 bases remaining between them. CDR3 coding DNA: TGTGCCAGCAGCCTGAACGCCGTCGAGGGCGGTTTCTTT. This translates into CASSLNAVEGGFF.

The genes are TRBV18 and TRBJ2-2; D is perhaps TRBD1 (5 bases). Trimming stripped 0 bases from V and 1 base from J, with 9 bases between. The CDR3 loop spans 16 amino acids. Germline V gene sequence: CDR1 KGHSH, CDR2 LQKENI. CDR3 in DNA: TGTGCCAGCTCACCACCGGACACAGAGAACACCGGGGAGCTGTTTTTT. Its protein product is CASSPPDTENTGELFF.

The V and J genes are TRBV11-2 and TRBJ1-2; D not certain. Deletions cut 4 bases from V and 4 bases from J, with 7 bases between. Per the germline V gene, CDR1 is SGHAT and CDR2 is FQNNGV. The CDR3 runs 12 residues. The CDR3 bases are TGTGCCAGCAGCTACTCCCTCTATGGCTACACCTTC. Amino acid sequence: CASSYSLYGYTF.

The chain carries TRBV11-2 and TRBJ1-1; a weak D match, TRBD1 (6 bases). This CDR3 region has 13 residues. Trimming stripped 3 bases from V and 5 bases from J, with 10 bases between. From germline, CDR1 is SGHAT and CDR2 FQNNGV. CDR3 in amino acids: CASSLGARTEAFF. The CDR3 DNA reads as TGTGCCAGCAGCTTGGGGGCACGAACTGAAGCTTTCTTT.

The chain couples TRBV10-3 to TRBJ2-1; TRBD1 agrees at 7 bases. The germline V gene has CDR1 ENHRY and CDR2 SYGVKD. This CDR3 spans 15 amino acids. V shed 11 bases and J 0 bases; nucleotides not matched to a gene: 10. The CDR3 spells CASNRRDSSYNEQFF. CDR3 sequence (DNA): TGTGCCTCCAACCGCCGGGACAGCTCCTACAATGAGCAGTTCTTC.

The chain joins TRBV7-9 to TRBJ2-3; 7 positions match TRBD1. V was clipped by 5 bases and J by 4 bases; unmatched bases: 6. Germline V gene data show CDR1 as SEHNR and CDR2 as FQNEAQ (reference sequence). CDR3 length equals 14 residues. The CDR3 loop reads CASSQGQIADTQYF. DNA for the CDR3: TGTGCCAGCAGCCAGGGACAGATAGCAGATACGCAGTATTTT.

The chain has TRBV4-1 and TRBJ1-1, with unresolved D. CDR1 and CDR2 (germline): MGHRA, YSYEKL. The CDR3 runs 15 residues. V lost 6 bases and J lost 1, with 15 bases in between. CDR3 loop: CASSRIYVENTEAFF. CDR3 nucleotides: TGCGCCAGCAGTCGTATTTATGTGGAGAACACTGAAGCTTTCTTT.

This rearrangement joins TRBV14 to TRBJ2-7, with D possibly matching TRBD1 (5 bases). The V gene's germline CDR1 is SGHDN and CDR2 FVKESK. The CDR3 has 16 residues. The V end was cut by 1 base, the J end by 5 bases, with 18 bases between. CDR3 protein: CASSQGIRQGRDEQYF. CDR3 DNA: TGTGCCAGCAGCCAAGGAATTCGGCAGGGTCGGGACGAGCAGTACTTC.

This chain uses TRBV4-1 with TRBJ2-7, with TRBD2 identical over 8 bases. Germline trimming cut 6 bases from V and 2 bases from J; bases unmatched to any gene: 9. Germline loops: CDR1 MGHRA, CDR2 YSYEKL. CDR3 length: 15 amino acids. The CDR3 sequence is CASSRTGGATYEQYF. As DNA, the CDR3 is TGCGCCAGCAGTAGAACGGGAGGGGCTACCTACGAGCAGTACTTC.

This chain uses TRBV7-9 with TRBJ1-2; D is unclear. The germline CDR1 and CDR2 sequences are SEHNR and FQNEAQ (reference sequence). CDR3 length equals 14 residues. V was trimmed by 0 bases and J by 2 bases, leaving 7 bases between them. DNA of the CDR3: TGTGCCAGCAGCTTAGCGCCAGAAAACTATGGCTACACCTTC. Residues: CASSLAPENYGYTF.

The chain's CDR3 is CASSLSGGSTDTQYF. The CDR3 bases are TGTGCCAGCAGCTTAAGCGGGGGTAGCACAGATACGCAGTATTTT. The chain recombines TRBV11-1 with TRBJ2-3, with TRBD2 matching 8 bases. V shed 2 bases, J shed 0 bases, and the junction held 1 base outside the gene matches. The CDR3 totals 15 residues. CDR1 and CDR2 from the germline V gene are SGHAT and FQDESV (reference sequence).

This clone was recorded once. This rearrangement joins TRBV5-1 to TRBJ2-1; 7 nucleotides align to TRBD1. CDR3 length: 17 amino acids. Trimming at V came to 3 bases and at J to 2 bases, leaving 11 bases not matched to a gene. The germline CDR1 and CDR2 sequences are SGHRS and YFSETQ. For the CDR3, the DNA is TGCGCCAGCAGCTCCCTCGCGACAGGGATAACCTACAATGAGCAGTTCTTC. Its protein is CASSSLATGITYNEQFF.

This clone occurred once. This chain uses TRBV10-3 with TRBJ1-4; tentatively, D is TRBD1 (5 bases). CDR3 length: 14 residues. The germline gives CDR1 ENHRY, CDR2 SYGVKD. The V and J ends lost 5 bases and 8 bases respectively, with 15 bases between them. CDR3: CAISHSDSGEKLFF. In nucleotides, the CDR3 is TGTGCCATCAGTCACTCTGACAGCGGAGAAAAACTGTTTTTT.

This sequence joins TRBV7-9 and TRBJ1-6; TRBD1 matches at 7 bases. Germline V gives CDR1 SEHNR, CDR2 FQNEAQ (reference sequence). Losses at the gene ends were 5 bases for V and 8 bases for J; bases not matched to a gene: 0. The CDR3 is 12 residues long. CDR3 sequence (DNA): TGTGCCAGCAGCGGGACAGATTCACCCCTCCACTTT. This translates into CASSGTDSPLHF.

The CDR3 loop reads CASSQIANYGYTF. The CDR3, as DNA: TGTGCCAGCAGCCAAATAGCTAACTATGGCTACACCTTC. This sequence joins TRBV14 and TRBJ1-2; D is unresolved. Trimming removed 2 bases from V and 0 bases from J, with 4 bases in between. The germline V gene has CDR1 SGHDN and CDR2 FVKESK. This CDR3 is 13 amino acids long. Supplemented by reference TRBV14 and TRBJ1-2, the full variable domain reads EAGVTQFPSHSVIEKGQTVTLRCDPISGHDNLYWYRRVMGKEIKFLLHFVKESKQDESGMPNNRFLAERTGGTYSTLKVQPAELEDSGVYFCASSQIANYGYTFGSGTRLTVV.

This clone showed up just once. J is TRBJ1-3 and V is TRBV5-1, with TRBD1 matching over 12 bases. The CDR3 totals 17 residues. V lost 2 bases, J lost 8 bases, and 11 bases stayed unmatched. Germline CDR1 SGHRS, CDR2 YFSETQ. Written as DNA, the CDR3 is TGCGCCAGCAGCTTTGAACCGGGACAGGGGGCTCCGGACACCATATATTTT. It yields the protein CASSFEPGQGAPDTIYF.

The chain has TRBV3-1 (or the pseudogene TRBV3-2) and TRBJ1-2; D perhaps matches TRBD1 (5 bases). The CDR3 runs 16 residues. V was cut by 4 bases and J by 0 bases, with 15 bases left in between. Germline V gene data show CDR1 as LGHDT and CDR2 as YNNKEL (reference sequence). The CDR3 nucleotides read TGTGCCAGCAGCCGCCAGGTAGGGGCAACTAACTATGGCTACACCTTC. This gives the protein CASSRQVGATNYGYTF.

The V and J genes are TRBV19 and TRBJ1-6, with 7 bases matching TRBD1. Losses at the gene ends were 3 bases for V and 7 bases for J; bases not matched to a gene: 6. Germline V gene sequence: CDR1 LNHDA, CDR2 SQIVND (reference sequence). The CDR3 has 15 residues. The CDR3 DNA follows: TGTGCCAGTAGTATTTTGGAGGGGGCAAATTCACCCCTCCACTTT. Amino acid sequence: CASSILEGANSPLHF.

The chain recombines TRBV28 with TRBJ2-3; D is unclear. From germline, CDR1 is MDHEN and CDR2 SYDVKM. This CDR3 is built from 13 residues. The germline V and J ends were trimmed by 10 bases and 5 bases, with 16 bases remaining between them. CDR3 residues: CAILSGFEDTQYF. The CDR3 DNA reads as TGTGCCATTCTATCCGGATTCGAAGATACGCAGTATTTT.

The gene calls are TRBV5-1 and TRBJ2-5; D ambiguous. Germline CDR1 is SGHRS and CDR2 is YFSETQ. The CDR3 is 13 residues long. Trimming took off 1 base at V and 6 bases at J, with 10 bases between the two ends. The CDR3 DNA reads as TGCGCCAGCAGCTTGAATTGGGAAAAGACCCAGTACTTC. Protein product: CASSLNWEKTQYF.

This chain links TRBV18 with TRBJ2-2, with unresolved D. This CDR3 contains 16 residues. Germline lookup yields CDR1 KGHSH and CDR2 LQKENI. V lost 4 bases, J lost 3 bases, and 15 bases lay in between. CDR3 region: CASSLSSRSYTGELFF. In nucleotides, the CDR3 is TGTGCCAGCTCACTCAGTTCCCGGTCTTACACCGGGGAGCTGTTTTTT.

The CDR3 nucleotides read TGTGCCATCCGGACGGGATCAACTAATGAAAAACTGTTTTTT. It is translated as CAIRTGSTNEKLFF. The V gene is TRBV10-3, the J gene TRBJ1-4; D not certain. V dropped 8 bases and J dropped 0 bases, with 10 bases sitting between them. The length of the CDR3 is 14 residues. Germline-derived CDR1 and CDR2 are ENHRY and SYGVKD.

The CDR3 loop reads CASSTPWAGGTSYEQYF. CDR3 bases: TGTGCCAGTAGTACCCCGTGGGCGGGGGGGACCTCCTACGAGCAGTACTTC. The chain couples TRBV19 to TRBJ2-7; 9 bases agree with TRBD2. The CDR3 is made up of 17 amino acids. The V and J ends lost 4 bases and 0 bases, in that order; junction bases with no gene match: 10. Germline loops: CDR1 LNHDA, CDR2 SQIVND (reference sequence). Looking up the rest from reference TRBV19 and TRBJ2-7 gives the full variable domain: DGGITQSPKYLFRKEGQNVTLSCEQNLNHDAMYWYRQDPGQGLRLIYYSQIVNDFQKGDIAEGYSVSREKKESFPLTVTSAQKNPTAFYLCASSTPWAGGTSYEQYFGPGTRLTVT.

V gene TRBV2 combines with J gene TRBJ2-5; 8 bases are a match to TRBD1. This CDR3 contains 14 residues. The ends lost 4 bases at V and 6 bases at J; junction bases unmatched: 7. Germline CDR1 and CDR2: SNHLY and FYNNEI. The CDR3 loop reads CASSGQGATKTQYF. The CDR3 bases are TGTGCCAGCAGTGGGCAGGGGGCAACGAAGACCCAGTACTTC.

The J gene is TRBJ2-1, the V gene TRBV7-2; D is ambiguous. Trimming removed 0 bases from V and 0 bases from J, with 12 bases in between. In germline, CDR1 is SGHTA, CDR2 FQGNSA. The CDR3 sequence is 17 residues long. The CDR3 nucleotides are TGTGCCAGCAGCTTAGCGGGCAGGCTGAGCTCCTACAATGAGCAGTTCTTC. This translates into CASSLAGRLSSYNEQFF. Filled out from reference TRBV7-2 and TRBJ2-1, the complete variable domain reads GAGVSQSPSNKVTEKGKDVELRCDPISGHTALYWYRQSLGQGLEFLIYFQGNSAPDKSGLPSDRFSAERTGGSVSTLTIQRTQQEDSAVYLCASSLAGRLSSYNEQFFGPGTRLTVL.

The chain employs TRBV5-4 and TRBJ1-2; a weak D match, TRBD1 (5 bases). Looked up from germline, CDR1 is SGHNT and CDR2 is YYREEE (reference sequence). CDR3 size: 15 residues. V shed 4 bases and J shed 2 bases, with 15 bases lying between them. The CDR3 loop is CASSPGTGANYGYTF. CDR3 DNA sequence: TGTGCCAGCAGCCCTGGTACAGGAGCCAACTATGGCTACACCTTC.

V and J are TRBV5-4 and TRBJ1-2, with D hard to call. Germline loops: CDR1 SGHNT, CDR2 YYREEE (reference sequence). V lost 1 base, J lost 7 bases, and 8 bases lay in between. The CDR3 has 12 residues. The CDR3 DNA reads TGTGCCAGCAGCTTGCGGGGTCTTGGCTACACCTTC. It encodes CASSLRGLGYTF.

The rearrangement joins TRBV6-6 to TRBJ1-5; D possibly corresponds to TRBD1 (6 bases). This CDR3 contains 14 residues. The V end lost 4 bases, the J end lost 7 bases, and 14 bases lay between the germline ends. CDR1 and CDR2 from the germline V gene are MNHNY and SVGAGI (reference sequence). The CDR3 region is CASSSVGAEQPQHF. CDR3 coding DNA: TGTGCCAGCAGTTCGGTGGGGGCTGAGCAGCCCCAGCATTTT.